This TCR beta chain is from a study of metastatic and nonmetastatic thyroid tumors. Study-level background: Malignant thyroid and benign thyroid patients provided blood and tumor or nodule tissue whose repertoires were compared.

TCRdb re-analyzed the PCR reads using MiXCR. The profile shows approximately 28,000 clones, under 25% of them singletons. The CDR3 extends over 13 amino acids. Germline V gene data show CDR1 as MNHEY and CDR2 as SVGEGT. The V and J ends lost 2 bases and 6 bases respectively, with 11 bases between them. Before thyroid surgery, none of the patients had received any treatment. This clonotype was obtained from a female donor with papillary thyroid cancer or a benign thyroid nodule (not recorded which). Some clones in this sample may be carry-over from other donors' samples. J is TRBJ2-7 and V is TRBV6-2 or TRBV6-3; D call uncertain. The sample consisted of blood. The CDR3 sequence is CASSYTLSVEQYF. The CDR3 bases are TGTGCCAGCAGTTACACATTGAGTGTCGAGCAGTACTTC.